This paragraph reports one T cell receptor (beta chain). Which antigen it targets is not known. Per-nucleotide qualities are absent, and no much larger clonotype sits a single base away. The data stem from a study of shared clonotypes between healthy human individuals (TCRdb year 2020). Background on the whole study: The cohort comprised a couple of women and a few men aged 18 to 49 years. Blood TCR repertoires of five healthy adults were deeply sequenced to estimate repertoire size and the extent of clonotype sharing between individuals. Each donor's leukapheresis produced roughly between roughly 0.85 and 10 billion PBMCs. For each donor, CD4 naive and CD4 memory were each run on three plates, CD8 naive on two plates, and CD8 memory on one plate. To increase sequencing depth and limit assay-specific biases, TCR repertoire library preparation and sequencing were carried out by different laboratories using diverse techniques. Overall study results and their limits: Because the study included a small number of donors, the genetic and exposure-history diversity represented was limited. Larger estimated clonotype richness was generally found for naive subsets than for memory subsets. Based on pairwise subsampling, the degree of clonotype sharing among donors was expected to be affected by sequencing depth. Even with the large sequencing depth, rarefaction of the sorted-subset datasets indicated that sequencing was incomplete. Compared with non-shared clonotypes, the clonotypes found in all four sorted-subset donors had higher generation probabilities. Sampling was restricted to blood, and TCR repertoires in tissues likely differ from the TCR repertoires found in blood. When a handful of donors were compared, the shared fraction of clonotypes was about 5% for naive CD4, 3.5% for naive CD8, 2% to 2.5% for memory CD4, and 0.3% to 0.5% for memory CD8.

V loses 0 bases of germline sequence and J loses 6 bases, and the interval between the two ends is 14 bases. CDR1 and CDR2 are read off the germline V gene as LGHNA and YSLEER. The CDR3 starts with the cysteine, ends with the phenylalanine, and has 15 residues. The only DNA kept is the CDR3, 45 bases in frame from the first base. Healthy HIV-negative adults with no recently reported acute infections or vaccinations were included as donors. Only Caucasian adults living in Nashville, Tennessee, USA were represented among the donors. CD4+ T cells were enriched by magnetic negative selection; naive cells were then positively selected on CD45RA, and the negative fraction formed the memory subset. Blood was collected by leukapheresis, and PBMCs were isolated by Ficoll-Histopaque density gradient centrifugation and then cryopreserved in liquid nitrogen vapor phase. Analytical flow cytometry was used to check the purity and quantity of each magnetically sorted T cell population. Each sorted fraction had its genomic DNA isolated and then quantified by UV absorbance on a Nanodrop 2000c.

Using the deep immunoSEQ assay, multiplex PCR amplified TCR CDR3 regions from genomic DNA. Extracted genomic DNA from each cell subset was spread evenly across all wells of several immunoSEQ 96-well plates, with each plate serving as a replicate. For sorted subsets, each replicate PCR was loaded with 200 ng genomic DNA, equivalent to some 31,000 T cell genomes. Purified libraries were quantified with a Qubit 3.0 fluorometer, sized on a Bioanalyzer 2100, and re-quantified with the KAPA Library Quantification kit. A separate single-read 150-cycle Illumina NextSeq 550 flow cell was used to sequence each immunoSEQ 96-well plate. The authors' pipeline ran thus. Because the immunoSEQ output held only junctional sequences and lacked quality scores, the filtering could not match the filtering applied to full-length reads. To assign V/J genes and CDR3, sequences were annotated against IMGT germline references using PyIR, a Python wrapper for IgBLAST v1.9. Reads with weak V/J assignments (E-value above 1e-6), missing CDR3, stop codons, out-of-frame junctions, or ambiguous translated residues were removed. A V3J clonotype was defined by an identical inferred V gene, J gene, and CDR3 amino acid sequence. The percentage overlap between two repertoires was calculated by dividing the number of shared unique clonotypes by the size of the smaller repertoire. Repertoire richness was assessed with RTK rarefaction, the Chao1 estimator, and Recon v2.1 estimates of unobserved clonotypes. Generation probabilities for all TCRbeta clonotypes obtained by the gDNA method from a few donors were computed using OLGA. TCRdb re-hosts the immuneACCESS table, in-frame sequences only. Its copies lack some clones; in the studies checked, an unresolved V gene accounts for under half of them, and the cause for the rest is not known. The DNA gave D and trimming, while V, J and clone size come from that table. The sample records a few hundred thousand clones, 50% to 80% of which are singletons. The top ten clones comprise around 10% of the sample.

The chain uses TRBV4-3 and TRBJ1-2; the D gene cannot be resolved reliably. This TCR derives from a man aged 30-40 years in good health. The specimen sequenced was memory CD4+ T cells sorted from blood. The sample's cell subset or site label, decoded: CD45RA-negative fraction. DNA sequence: TGCGCCAGCAGCCAAGAGCAGGCAAGGGCAGATGGCTACACCTTC. Translated, this is CASSQEQARADGYTF.